These 17 T cell receptor beta chains were all obtained from the same sample, sequenced in a study of cytomegalovirus exposure and HLA in healthy donors. The PCR made use of 60 Vbeta and 13 Jbeta primers. The method was immunoSEQ multiplex PCR; TCRdb's version includes in-frame clones alone and lacks a portion of them. The top ten hold less than 4.5% of the sample, which has around 200,000 clones, 81% seen once. Sequencing used PBMCs. The receptors shown here come from a middle-aged man in good health and CMV-seronegative.

The genes are TRBV10-3 and TRBJ1-1; TRBD1 matches at 7 bases. The CDR3 covers 13 residues. Germline V gene sequence: CDR1 ENHRY, CDR2 SYGVKD. The junction had 1 base not matched to a gene; V was cut back by 6 bases and J by 0 bases. The CDR3 reads CAIRDRVNTEAFF. The CDR3 DNA sequence: TGTGCCATCAGAGACAGGGTGAACACTGAAGCTTTCTTT.

This clone has a handful of counts. This rearrangement joins TRBV4-1 to TRBJ1-2, with TRBD1 matching 10 bases. Trimming removed 0 bases from V and 4 bases from J; junction bases left unmatched: 8. The CDR3 sequence is 17 residues long. Germline CDR1 MGHRA, CDR2 YSYEKL. The CDR3 region is CASSQDEMGQGSYGYTF. The CDR3 DNA is TGCGCCAGCAGCCAAGACGAAATGGGACAGGGGAGCTATGGCTACACCTTC.

This rearrangement joins TRBV27 to TRBJ1-1, with D unclear. V gave up 3 bases and J gave up 3 bases, with 8 bases separating them. Germline V gene sequence: CDR1 MNHEY, CDR2 SMNVEV (reference sequence). The CDR3 is 13 amino acids. CDR3 nucleotides: TGTGCCAGCAGTTTTTCCCGGGACACTGAAGCTTTCTTT. Translating gives CASSFSRDTEAFF.

The chain combines TRBV7-6 with TRBJ1-6; TRBD1 might be the D (5 bases). The CDR3 runs 15 residues. V was trimmed by 4 bases and J by 6 bases, leaving 13 bases between them. Per germline, CDR1 SGHVS and CDR2 FNYEAQ. The CDR3 DNA sequence: TGTGCCAGCAGCTCTCAGACAGCTCCTAATTCACCCCTCCACTTT. It is translated as CASSSQTAPNSPLHF.

Regarding this clone: The junction departs from germline at one end; a sequencing error may be responsible. The chain has TRBV7-9 and TRBJ1-2; 7 positions match TRBD1. The CDR3 contains 15 residues. Germline V CDR1 and CDR2: SEHNR, FQNEAQ (reference sequence). CDR3 nucleotides: TGTTCCAGCAGCTTCAAGACCGGGACAGAGAGCGGCTACACCTTC. It codes for CSSSFKTGTESGYTF.

The V call is TRBV7-2, the J call TRBJ1-1; the D gene is possibly TRBD1 (5 bases). V dropped 6 bases and J dropped 3 bases, with 14 bases sitting between them. The CDR3 length is 14 residues. Germline CDR1 reads SGHTA; CDR2 reads FQGNSA. The CDR3 region has the DNA TGTGCCAGCAGTTCTACACGGGGGGACACTGAAGCTTTCTTT. Protein sequence: CASSSTRGDTEAFF.

The chain employs TRBV27 and TRBJ1-2, with a possible D match to TRBD1 (5 bases). The CDR3 consists of 15 residues. V lost 8 bases to trimming and J lost 4 bases, with 20 bases between them. Germline assignment: CDR1 MNHEY and CDR2 SMNVEV (reference sequence). DNA for the CDR3: TGTGCCAGCGGGGCCGGATTTGGGAAGAGCTATGGCTACACCTTC. Translated, it gives CASGAGFGKSYGYTF.

The chain couples TRBV6-1 to TRBJ1-5; maybe TRBD1 (6 bases). CDR1 is MNHNS, CDR2 SASEGT, per germline. This CDR3 is built from 13 residues. V gave up 10 bases and J gave up 0 bases, with 10 bases separating them. The CDR3 sequence is CAIHRASNQPQHF. DNA of the CDR3: TGTGCCATCCACAGGGCTAGCAATCAGCCCCAGCATTTT.

The J gene is TRBJ1-4, the V gene TRBV7-2; 7 nucleotides agree with TRBD1. Germline V gene sequence: CDR1 SGHTA, CDR2 FQGNSA. V lost 7 bases to trimming and J lost 5 bases; unmatched junction nucleotides: 4. There are 13 residues in the CDR3. The CDR3 here is CASTFRGNEKLFF. Here the CDR3 DNA reads TGTGCCAGCACGTTCAGGGGGAATGAAAAACTGTTTTTT.

This clone was detected only once. The gene calls are TRBV11-2 and TRBJ2-1; a weak D match, TRBD2 (6 bases). The CDR3 runs 14 residues. The germline gives CDR1 SGHAT, CDR2 FQNNGV. Trimming left V 3 bases short and J 3 bases short, with 9 bases between. The CDR3 loop is CASSLTRIYNEQFF. The CDR3 DNA follows: TGTGCCAGCAGCTTGACTAGGATCTACAATGAGCAGTTCTTC.

The chain has TRBV7-3 and TRBJ2-6, with D possibly being TRBD2 (5 bases). Trimming removed 4 bases from V and 11 bases from J, with 12 bases in between. From germline, CDR1 is SGHTA and CDR2 FQGTGA. The CDR3 extends over 13 amino acids. The CDR3 loop reads CASSYIGDDVLTF. The CDR3 nucleotides are TGTGCCAGCAGCTACATCGGGGATGACGTCCTGACTTTC.

The V call is TRBV19, the J call TRBJ1-4; the match to TRBD1 covers 7 bases. The CDR3 runs 15 residues. J lost 7 bases, V lost 5 bases, and 10 bases had no gene match. In germline, CDR1 is LNHDA, CDR2 SQIVND (reference sequence). CDR3 loop: CASSPTKGGGEKLFF. CDR3 DNA sequence: TGTGCCAGTAGTCCTACCAAAGGGGGCGGTGAAAAACTGTTTTTT.

This clone appeared a single time. DNA for the CDR3: TGCGCCAGCAGCATGGGACAGGGAATGGGCACCGGGGAGCTGTTTTTT. This translates into CASSMGQGMGTGELFF. The chain carries TRBV5-1 and TRBJ2-2; 9 bases match TRBD1. The CDR3 spans 16 residues. V trimming: 4 bases; J trimming: 4 bases; junction bases outside the gene matches: 8. The V gene's germline CDR1 is SGHRS and CDR2 YFSETQ.

A remark on this clone: The sample carries other DNA sequences with the same CDR3. The chain couples TRBV5-6 to TRBJ2-3; D is possibly TRBD2 (6 bases). Germline lookup yields CDR1 SGHDT and CDR2 YYEEEE. The CDR3 is made up of 15 amino acids. The V end was cut by 4 bases, the J end by 0 bases, with 12 bases between. Written as DNA, the CDR3 is TGTGCCAGCAGCAAAATCGGGACTAGCACAGATACGCAGTATTTT. This gives the protein CASSKIGTSTDTQYF. Supplemented by reference TRBV5-6 and TRBJ2-3, the full variable domain reads DAGVTQSPTHLIKTRGQQVTLRCSPKSGHDTVSWYQQALGQGPQFIFQYYEEEERQRGNFPDRFSGHQFPNYSSELNVNALLLGDSALYLCASSKIGTSTDTQYFGPGTRLTVL.

The V call is TRBV9, the J call TRBJ2-5, with a possible D match to TRBD1 (6 bases). The J call may be wrong; the DNA end is better matched by TRBJ2-7. From germline, CDR1 is SGDLS and CDR2 YYNGEE. The length of the CDR3 is 14 residues. For the CDR3, the DNA is TGTGCCAGCAGCGTAGGACAGGACCTTTACGAGCAGTACTTC. It is translated as CASSVGQDLYEQYF.

The gene calls are TRBV5-1 and TRBJ1-1, with 12 positions matching TRBD1. V trimming: 6 bases; J trimming: 8 bases; junction bases outside the gene matches: 8. Per germline, CDR1 SGHRS and CDR2 YFSETQ. The CDR3 is 14 residues long. The CDR3 reads CASMFGGTGGEAFF. The CDR3 DNA reads TGCGCCAGCATGTTCGGGGGGACAGGGGGCGAAGCTTTCTTT.

V gene TRBV19 combines with J gene TRBJ2-3, with D tentatively TRBD2 (7 bases). Germline lookup yields CDR1 LNHDA and CDR2 SQIVND (reference sequence). This CDR3 is built from 19 residues. V lost 5 bases, J lost 5 bases, and 29 bases lay in between. CDR3 region: CASSRFPGGGGERRDTQYF. The DNA of the CDR3 is TGTGCCAGTAGTCGATTTCCCGGGGGAGGGGGGGAAAGAAGAGATACGCAGTATTTT.